This TCR beta chain was found in a study of blood T cell repertoires in COVID-19. Original processing methods: Reference gene primer amplification gave nucleated cell count estimates. The assay was immunoSEQ multiplex PCR, and TCRdb's table has in-frame clones only and misses some. V, J and clone size are taken as reported in that table, and D and trimming were inferred from the DNA itself. The top ten hold just over 2.5% of the sample, which has 200,000 or so clones, about 85% seen once. This clone was counted a single time. The source is a woman aged 25 to 39 who had recovered from COVID-19. The sequenced sample was PBMCs or T cells enriched from blood (not recorded which).

The chain's CDR3 is CASSPRGGTGGFGELFF. DNA for the CDR3: TGTGCCAGCAGCCCCAGGGGCGGGACAGGGGGCTTCGGGGAGCTGTTTTTT. The rearrangement uses TRBV3-1 (or the pseudogene TRBV3-2) and TRBJ2-2; 12 nucleotides line up with TRBD1. The CDR3 runs to 17 residues. Trimming cost V 4 bases and J 7 bases; bases outside gene matches: 10. Germline CDR1 is LGHDT and CDR2 is YNNKEL (reference sequence).